The T cell receptor (beta chain) described here comes from a study of blood T cell repertoires in COVID-19 (TCRdb year 2020). At the level of the whole study: The collaborator samples originated in the United States, Italy and Spain and spanned the acute and convalescent phases of COVID-19. The prospective study material was composed of cDNA or gDNA derived from T cells, B-cell-depleted T cells, or PBMCs. Deeply sampled blood TCRbeta repertoires from subjects exposed to, actively infected with, or recovered from COVID-19 were included in the dataset. The repertoires were released in a freely available public database meant as a resource for research on the immune response to SARS-CoV-2. The samples were drawn from the first 160 participants of the ongoing ImmuneRACE study and from 950 to 1,500 subjects provided by 6 global collaborators. The sample metadata nearly always contained a de-identified subject ID, COVID-19 status, age in years and sex. Where HLA class I and class II types were available, the types were taken from metadata supplied by the sample provider, not from assay-based typing.

TCRbeta CDR3 regions were amplified from genomic DNA using the immunoSEQ Assay, a bias-controlled multiplex PCR. In the authors' own workflow: Nucleated cell counts per sample were estimated from amplification of reference gene primers within the assay. To quantify the absolute abundance of each unique TCRbeta CDR3 rearrangement, sequence reads were collapsed and filtered. For each sample, productive Simpson clonality was calculated as the square root of Simpson's diversity index across productive rearrangements. Imported from immuneACCESS, the table was reduced by TCRdb to in-frame sequences with V and J called. These copies leave out some clones; in studies compared against another copy, an unresolved V gene accounts for under half, and the cause of the remainder is not known. V, J and clone size reflect that table, while D and trimming were determined from the DNA. The sample records around 140,000 clones, more than 75% of which are singletons. The ten top clones hold approximately 9% of the sample.

Taken from the germline V gene, the CDR1 and CDR2 loops are MDHEN and SYDVKM. The CDR3 sequence holds 14 residues, the cysteine and phenylalanine included. Only the CDR3 part of the read is kept: 42 bases, read in frame from the first base. A distance of 10 bases separates the germline ends of V and J, which lose 2 bases and 2 bases respectively. The collaborating institutions used their own protocols to collect whole blood in K2EDTA tubes. For TCRbeta analysis, collaborator samples were shipped as frozen whole blood, as isolated PBMCs, or as DNA extracted from either sample type. General conclusions and limits of the study: How much clinical and demographic metadata was included differed by source and by participant, and the metadata was provided uncurated.

As to this clone: Its antigen is unknown. Base-call qualities are not available, and no considerably larger clone is one nucleotide away.

The sequence is built from TRBV28 and TRBJ2-7; no D gene can be assigned with confidence. This sequence was found in a woman aged 45-65 years with active or convalescent COVID-19. Sequencing input: peripheral blood. The DNA sequence is as follows: TGTGCCAGCAGTTTAGGGCAACCTACCTACGAGCAGTACTTC. Translation gives CASSLGQPTYEQYF.